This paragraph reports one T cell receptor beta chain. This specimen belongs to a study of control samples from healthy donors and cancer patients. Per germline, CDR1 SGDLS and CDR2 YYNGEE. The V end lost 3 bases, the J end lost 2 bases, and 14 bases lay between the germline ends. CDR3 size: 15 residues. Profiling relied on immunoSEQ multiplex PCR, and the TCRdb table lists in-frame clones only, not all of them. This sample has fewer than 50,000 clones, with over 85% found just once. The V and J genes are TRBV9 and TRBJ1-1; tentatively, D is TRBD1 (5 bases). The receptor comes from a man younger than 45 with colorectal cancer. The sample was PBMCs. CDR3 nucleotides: TGTGCCAGCAGCGCGTTCACGGGGCCCAACACTGAAGCTTTCTTT. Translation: CASSAFTGPNTEAFF.